This TCR beta chain derives from a study of blood T cell repertoires in COVID-19. The overall study: Samples came from the United States, Italy and Spain, spanning acute and convalescent COVID-19.

Per the original data handling: Nucleated cell counts were estimated from reference gene primer amplification. Some clones are missing from TCRdb's copy, which holds only in-frame ones; the method was immunoSEQ multiplex PCR. From that table come the V and J calls and clone size; the DNA was used to work out D and trimming. The table includes under 300,000 clones, approximately 82% detected once. V shed 4 bases, J shed 5 bases, and the junction held 9 bases outside the gene matches. Germline V CDR1 and CDR2: SGHRS, YFSETQ. This CDR3 is built from 15 residues. The receptor was isolated from a woman between 40 and 55 years old who had recovered from COVID-19. The V gene is TRBV5-1, the J gene TRBJ1-1, with TRBD1 matching over 9 bases. The source material was peripheral blood. As DNA, the CDR3 is TGCGCCAGCAGCACACTGACAGGGGGTCGGACTGAAGCTTTCTTT. This gives the protein CASSTLTGGRTEAFF. Together with reference TRBV5-1 and TRBJ1-1, the CDR3 gives the full variable domain: KAGVTQTPRYLIKTRGQQVTLSCSPISGHRSVSWYQQTPGQGLQFLFEYFSETQRNKGNFPGRFSGRQFSNSRSEMNVSTLELGDSALYLCASSTLTGGRTEAFFGQGTRLTVV.